These T cell receptor beta chains were read from a single sample in a study of T and B cells in COVID-19 patients. Using its own MiXCR run on the multiplex PCR reads, TCRdb lists one record per CDR3 protein. This sample has thousands of distinct CDR3 sequences; around 21% occur once, and the top ten carry 3.5% to 4.5%. Source material: blood. These receptors came from a human donor who had recovered from COVID-19. Each CDR3 is given with its conserved first and last residue. Fields, in order: D gene, J gene, V gene, clone size, CDR3 DNA, CDR3 protein. D genes are given only for firm matches. A row's size may be missing; if present it is once, few, many or a size class.

TRBD2	TRBJ2-1	TRBV19	NA	TGTGCCAGTAGGGTGACTAGCGGGGCAAGCTCCTACAATGAGCAGTTCTTC	CASRVTSGASSYNEQFF
TRBD2	TRBJ2-5	TRBV6-5	medium-sized	TGTGCCAGCAGTTATGGGGGGGTCGGGGGAGAGACCCAGTACTTC	CASSYGGVGGETQYF
NA	TRBJ1-5	TRBV19	few	TGTGCCAGTAGTATGGCCGTTAGCAATCAGCCCCAGCATTTT	CASSMAVSNQPQHF
NA	TRBJ2-7	TRBV21-1	NA	TGTGCCAGCAGCAGAAACTTCTACGAGCAGTACTTC	CASSRNFYEQYF
NA	TRBJ2-3	TRBV6-4	many	TGTGCCAGCAGCAGGGGGGGAACAACAGATACGCAGTATTTT	CASSRGGTTDTQYF
NA	TRBJ1-5	TRBV28	NA	TGTGCCAGCAAGGCCCCCCAGGGTGGACAGCCCCAGCATTTT	CASKAPQGGQPQHF
NA	TRBJ1-2	TRBV5-1	few	TGCGCCAGCAGCTTGGCCGGGGCACCAGACCTCTATGGCTACACCTTC	CASSLAGAPDLYGYTF
NA	TRBJ1-1	TRBV7-9	NA	TGTGCCAGCAGTCTAGGTAACGGATTGAACACTGAAGCTTTCTTT	CASSLGNGLNTEAFF
TRBD1	TRBJ1-5	TRBV6-2/TRBV6-3	few	TGTGCCAGCAGACTCCGGGACAGGGGCCTTCTCTATAGCAATCAGCCCCAGCATTTT	CASRLRDRGLLYSNQPQHF
NA	TRBJ2-4	TRBV28	NA	TGTGCCAGCAGTTTGGCTCAGGCCAAAAACATTCAGTACTTC	CASSLAQAKNIQYF
NA	TRBJ2-3	TRBV5-6	medium-sized	TGTGCCAGCAGCTTGGGGACCCGCACAGATACGCAGTATTTT	CASSLGTRTDTQYF
NA	TRBJ1-6	TRBV6-5	medium-sized	TGTGCCAGCGCCCGGGACTCGAGCTCCTATAATTCACCCCTCCACTTT	CASARDSSSYNSPLHF
NA	TRBJ2-6	TRBV19	once	TGTGCCAGTAGTATCCAGGCGGGGGCCAACGTCCTGACTTTC	CASSIQAGANVLTF
NA	TRBJ1-3	TRBV19	medium-sized	TGTGCCAGCATGAACACAGCTGGAAACACCATATATTTT	CASMNTAGNTIYF
TRBD1	TRBJ2-5	TRBV27	medium-sized	TGTGCCAGCAGTTTAGTCAGGGGGGAGACCCAGTACTTC	CASSLVRGETQYF
NA	TRBJ2-1	TRBV19	medium-sized	TGTGCCAGTAGTATCAGTATTAATGAGCAGTTCTTC	CASSISINEQFF